This is a list of T cell receptor beta chains from one sample in a study of beta chain features in type 1 diabetes. Clones were sequenced by immunoSEQ multiplex PCR, and TCRdb holds only the in-frame ones, with some missing. Counted here are some 140,000 clones, around 9% occurring once; the ten biggest clones make up around 0.75%. Material for sequencing was central memory CD4+ T cells from blood. Receptor source: a man aged 25-40 years with type 1 diabetes. Both conserved end residues are part of each CDR3. D genes are given only for firm matches. Not every row has a clone size; where given, it reads once, few, many or a size class.

>TRBV6-5|few|TRBD1|TRBJ2-7
CASSDTGTAEYF
TGTGCCAGCAGTGATACAGGGACAGCGGAGTACTTC
>TRBV4-2|NA|TRBD2|TRBJ2-7
CASSQDGLAGGGEQYF
TGTGCCAGCAGCCAAGATGGACTAGCGGGGGGCGGAGAGCAGTACTTC
>TRBV5-1|NA|TRBD2|TRBJ2-5
CASSLGLAGEETQYF
TGCGCCAGCAGCTTAGGACTAGCAGGTGAAGAGACCCAGTACTTC
>TRBV2|NA|TRBD2|TRBJ2-2
CASTGTSGGPTGELFF
TGTGCCAGTACCGGGACTAGCGGGGGCCCCACCGGGGAGCTGTTTTTT
>TRBV7-9|few|TRBD2|TRBJ2-1
CASSSSGGAVYEQFF
TGTGCCAGCAGCTCAAGCGGGGGGGCCGTTTATGAGCAGTTCTTC
>TRBV19|NA|NA|TRBJ2-1
CASSPTRNAYNEQFF
TGTGCCAGTAGTCCGACTAGGAATGCCTACAATGAGCAGTTCTTC
>TRBV29-1|NA|NA|TRBJ2-4
CSVLDTLAKNIQYF
TGCAGCGTGCTTGACACACTAGCCAAAAACATTCAGTACTTC
>TRBV18|few|NA|TRBJ1-1
CASSSSDRSRCFF
TGTGCCAGCTCCTCGAGCGACAGGTCGAGATGTTTCTTT
>TRBV9|few|TRBD1|TRBJ2-7
CASSPGGQAYEQYF
TGTGCCAGCAGCCCAGGGGGACAGGCCTACGAGCAGTACTTC
>TRBV7-3|few|TRBD1|TRBJ1-1
CASSIQGGRAEAFF
TGTGCCAGCAGCATACAGGGGGGGAGAGCTGAAGCTTTCTTT
>TRBV5-1|once|NA|TRBJ2-3
CASSFRGTTDTQYF
TGCGCCAGCAGCTTCAGGGGGACTACAGATACGCAGTATTTT
>TRBV5-1|NA|TRBD1|TRBJ1-1
CASTWGQALNTEAFF
TGCGCCAGCACCTGGGGACAGGCACTGAACACTGAAGCTTTCTTT
>TRBV30|few|NA|TRBJ2-7
CAWSGQALSYEQYF
TGTGCCTGGAGTGGACAGGCCCTCTCCTACGAGCAGTACTTC
>TRBV4-2|few|NA|TRBJ1-2
CASSQERMEGIGGYTF
TGTGCCAGCAGCCAAGAGAGAATGGAGGGGATCGGAGGCTACACCTTC
>TRBV4-3|NA|TRBD1|TRBJ2-7
CASSQGSRGSTYEQYF
TGCGCCAGCAGCCAAGGGAGCAGGGGGAGTACCTACGAGCAGTACTTC
>TRBV7-8|NA|TRBD1|TRBJ1-1
CASSFRQGESGYAFF
TGTGCCAGCAGCTTCCGACAGGGGGAGAGCGGGTATGCTTTCTTT
>TRBV28|NA|NA|TRBJ2-7
CASSLFGQPSYEQYF
TGTGCCAGCAGTTTATTCGGACAGCCCTCCTACGAGCAGTACTTC
>TRBV9|few|TRBD1|TRBJ2-1
CASSVSGQGRNEQFF
TGTGCCAGCAGCGTTTCCGGACAGGGGAGGAATGAGCAGTTCTTC
>TRBV5-8|NA|NA|TRBJ1-5
CASRAGAYSNQPQHF
TGTGCCAGCAGGGCGGGAGCCTATAGCAATCAGCCCCAGCATTTT
>TRBV6-7|NA|NA|TRBJ1-2
CASTPRQYGYTF
TGTGCCAGCACCCCGCGGCAGTATGGCTACACCTTC
>TRBV4-2|NA|TRBD2|TRBJ2-2
CASSRRLAGASGELFF
TGTGCCAGCAGCCGTCGACTAGCGGGGGCGTCCGGGGAGCTGTTTTTT
>TRBV5-5|few|NA|TRBJ2-1
CASSLGHASSYNEQFF
TGTGCCAGCAGCTTGGGACACGCGAGCTCCTACAATGAGCAGTTCTTC
>TRBV7-2|NA|TRBD2|TRBJ2-7
CASSLRGDYEQYF
TGTGCCAGCAGCTTACGGGGGGACTACGAGCAGTACTTC
>TRBV7-2|NA|TRBD1|TRBJ2-2
CASSRQGAQGTGELFF
TGTGCCAGCAGCCGACAGGGGGCGCAAGGCACCGGGGAGCTGTTTTTT
>TRBV15|NA|NA|TRBJ2-5
CAIGIGPRGQETQYF
TGTGCCATCGGGATAGGCCCCCGGGGACAAGAGACCCAGTACTTC
>TRBV7-2|NA|NA|TRBJ1-2
CASSLQGIYGYTF
TGTGCCAGCAGCTTACAGGGTATATATGGCTACACCTTC
>TRBV6-6|NA|TRBD2|TRBJ2-7
CASRYGTSVPYEQYF
TGTGCCAGCAGGTACGGGACTAGCGTCCCCTACGAGCAGTACTTC
>TRBV19|few|NA|TRBJ1-3
CASTRGESGNTIYF
TGTGCCAGTACCAGAGGAGAATCTGGAAACACCATATATTTT
>TRBV11-2|NA|NA|TRBJ2-5
CATGTQETQYF
TGTGCTACCGGGACTCAAGAGACCCAGTACTTC
>TRBV29-1|few|NA|TRBJ2-5
CSVDRAETQYF
TGCAGCGTTGACAGGGCGGAGACCCAGTACTTC
>TRBV5-1|NA|TRBD1|TRBJ1-6
CASSLFEGASSPLHF
TGCGCCAGCAGCTTATTTGAGGGGGCCAGTTCACCCCTCCACTTT
>TRBV2|few|NA|TRBJ2-4
CASKEGTHQVKNIQYF
TGTGCCAGCAAGGAGGGGACCCACCAGGTCAAAAACATTCAGTACTTC
>TRBV7-2|few|NA|TRBJ1-1
CASSFQGNTEAFF
TGTGCCAGCAGCTTCCAGGGGAACACTGAAGCTTTCTTT
>TRBV27|NA|TRBD2|TRBJ2-1
CASKSGGADEQFF
TGTGCCAGCAAGAGCGGGGGGGCGGATGAGCAGTTCTTC
>TRBV5-1|few|TRBD1|TRBJ1-1
CASSPGGGSTEAFF
TGCGCCAGCAGCCCCGGAGGGGGCAGCACTGAAGCTTTCTTT
>TRBV6-6|few|TRBD2|TRBJ2-3
CASSWPASGGATQYF
TGTGCCAGCAGTTGGCCGGCTAGCGGGGGGGCCACGCAGTATTTT
>TRBV27|few|NA|TRBJ2-5
CASSLQARTQYF
TGTGCCAGCAGTTTACAAGCGAGGACCCAGTACTTC
>TRBV9|NA|TRBD1|TRBJ1-3
CASSPRGTGTLENTIYF
TGTGCCAGCAGCCCGAGAGGGACAGGGACTTTGGAAAACACCATATATTTT
>TRBV5-1|few|NA|TRBJ1-1
CASSFQGNTEAFF
TGCGCCAGCAGCTTTCAGGGAAACACTGAAGCTTTCTTT
>TRBV27|few|NA|TRBJ1-1
CASSFRSDTEAFF
TGTGCCAGCAGTTTCCGTTCGGACACTGAAGCTTTCTTT
>TRBV6-1|NA|NA|TRBJ2-7
CASSPGHSLSYEQYF
TGTGCCAGCAGCCCAGGACACTCCCTCTCCTACGAGCAGTACTTC
>TRBV29-1|few|TRBD2|TRBJ2-5
CSVGGGREETQYF
TGCAGCGTTGGGGGAGGGCGGGAAGAGACCCAGTACTTC
>TRBV6-6|few|TRBD1|TRBJ1-5
CASSYQGARNQPQHF
TGTGCCAGCAGTTACCAGGGGGCGCGTAATCAGCCCCAGCATTTT
>TRBV28|NA|TRBD1|TRBJ2-7
CASSPTGQGIYEQYF
TGTGCCAGCAGCCCAACGGGACAGGGGATTTACGAGCAGTACTTC
>TRBV9|NA|NA|TRBJ2-2
CASSRGAGDGELFF
TGTGCCAGCAGCAGAGGGGCAGGGGACGGGGAGCTGTTTTTT
>TRBV9|NA|NA|TRBJ2-1
CASSPNVHEQFF
TGTGCCAGCAGCCCTAATGTGCATGAGCAGTTCTTC
>TRBV18|few|NA|TRBJ2-3
CASSPRGGIADTQYF
TGTGCCAGCTCACCACGCGGGGGCATCGCAGATACGCAGTATTTT
>TRBV6-5|NA|TRBD2|TRBJ2-1
CASSFLAGHNEQFF
TGTGCCAGCAGTTTCCTAGCGGGGCACAATGAGCAGTTCTTC
>TRBV9|NA|TRBD2|TRBJ2-1
CASSVGGGRYNEQFF
TGTGCCAGCAGCGTAGGGGGAGGGAGGTACAATGAGCAGTTCTTC
>TRBV4-3|many|NA|TRBJ2-4
CASSPLGGDKNIQYF
TGCGCCAGCAGCCCCTTAGGGGGGGACAAAAACATTCAGTACTTC
>TRBV7-2|NA|NA|TRBJ1-2
CASSPVAGYGYTF
TGTGCCAGCAGCCCAGTGGCGGGCTATGGCTACACCTTC
>TRBV23-1|few|NA|TRBJ2-2
CARGVGELFF
TGCGCCAGAGGGGTCGGGGAGCTGTTTTTT
>TRBV29-1|many|TRBD1|TRBJ1-1
CSVVLPWDRSGFF
TGCAGCGTTGTGCTCCCATGGGACAGGTCGGGTTTCTTT
>TRBV29-1|NA|NA|TRBJ2-4
CSVLLPSDYKNIQYF
TGCAGCGTTCTTCTCCCCTCGGACTACAAAAACATTCAGTACTTC
>TRBV7-8|NA|NA|TRBJ2-3
CASSLRGGTSTDTQYF
TGTGCCAGCAGCTTGAGGGGGGGGACTAGCACAGATACGCAGTATTTT